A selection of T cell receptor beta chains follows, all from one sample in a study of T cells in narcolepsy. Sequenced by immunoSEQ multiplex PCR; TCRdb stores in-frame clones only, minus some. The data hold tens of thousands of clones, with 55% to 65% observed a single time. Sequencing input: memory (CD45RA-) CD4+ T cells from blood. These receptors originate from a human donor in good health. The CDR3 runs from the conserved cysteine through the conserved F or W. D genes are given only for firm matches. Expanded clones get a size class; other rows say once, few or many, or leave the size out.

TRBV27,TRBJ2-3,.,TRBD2,CASSFTLAGGPRDTQYF,TGTGCCAGCAGCTTTACCCTAGCGGGAGGGCCGAGAGATACGCAGTATTTT
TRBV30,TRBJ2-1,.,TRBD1,CAWKGTDFYNEQFF,TGTGCCTGGAAGGGGACAGACTTTTACAATGAGCAGTTCTTC
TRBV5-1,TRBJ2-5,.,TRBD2,CASSLGTTLQETQYF,TGCGCCAGCAGCTTAGGGACTACTTTACAAGAGACCCAGTACTTC
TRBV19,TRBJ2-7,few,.,CASRNLDSYEQYF,TGTGCCAGTCGGAACCTTGACTCCTACGAGCAGTACTTC
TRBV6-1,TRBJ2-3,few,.,CASSNTDTQYF,TGTGCCAGCAGTAACACAGATACGCAGTATTTT
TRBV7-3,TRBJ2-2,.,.,CASSKGTGELFF,TGTGCCAGCAGCAAGGGGACAGGGGAGCTGTTTTTT
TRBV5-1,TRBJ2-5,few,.,CASSLWGREAQETQYF,TGCGCCAGCAGCTTGTGGGGCAGGGAGGCGCAAGAGACCCAGTACTTC
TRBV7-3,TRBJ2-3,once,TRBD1,CASSLRGTGSTDTQYF,TGTGCCAGCAGCTTAAGGGGGACAGGGTCCACAGATACGCAGTATTTT
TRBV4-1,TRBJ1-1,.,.,CASSQPGHLNTEAFF,TGCGCCAGCAGCCAACCGGGACACTTGAACACTGAAGCTTTCTTT
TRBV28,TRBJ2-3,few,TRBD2,CASSSLWTSGSTDTQYF,TGTGCCAGCAGTTCTCTCTGGACTAGCGGAAGCACAGATACGCAGTATTTT
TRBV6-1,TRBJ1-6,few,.,CASSEYGWGDSPLHF,TGTGCCAGCAGTGAATATGGATGGGGGGATTCACCCCTCCACTTT
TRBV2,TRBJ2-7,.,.,CASSRTIGYEQYF,TGTGCCAGCAGCAGGACTATTGGGTACGAGCAGTACTTC
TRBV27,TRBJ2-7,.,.,CASAPRVVNYEQYF,TGTGCCAGTGCCCCCAGGGTGGTGAACTACGAGCAGTACTTC
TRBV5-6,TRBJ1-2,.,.,CASSLGRDTGYTF,TGTGCCAGCAGCTTGGGTCGCGACACGGGCTACACCTTC